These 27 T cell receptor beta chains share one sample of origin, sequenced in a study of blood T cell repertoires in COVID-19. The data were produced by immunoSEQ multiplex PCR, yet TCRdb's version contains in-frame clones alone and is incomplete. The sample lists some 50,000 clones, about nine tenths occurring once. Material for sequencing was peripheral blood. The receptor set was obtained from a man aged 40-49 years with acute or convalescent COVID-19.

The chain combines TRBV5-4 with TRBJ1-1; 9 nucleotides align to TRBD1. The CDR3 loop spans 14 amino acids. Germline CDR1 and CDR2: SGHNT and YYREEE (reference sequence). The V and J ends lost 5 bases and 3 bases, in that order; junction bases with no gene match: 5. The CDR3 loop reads CASRLDRGYTEAFF. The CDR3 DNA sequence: TGTGCCAGCAGGCTAGACAGGGGGTACACTGAAGCTTTCTTT.

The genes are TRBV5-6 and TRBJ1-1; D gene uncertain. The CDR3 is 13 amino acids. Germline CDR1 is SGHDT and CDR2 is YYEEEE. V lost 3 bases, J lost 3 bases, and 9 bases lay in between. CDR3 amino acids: CASSYREYTEAFF. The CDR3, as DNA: TGTGCCAGCAGCTACCGGGAATACACTGAAGCTTTCTTT.

In nucleotides, the CDR3 is TGCAGCGTTGAAGATACAGGGGGCGCCGGGAACACTGAAGCTTTCTTT. This codes for CSVEDTGGAGNTEAFF. V gene TRBV29-1 combines with J gene TRBJ1-1; TRBD1 agrees at 9 bases. The CDR3 runs 16 residues. Trimming removed 0 bases from V and 1 base from J; junction bases left unmatched: 6. Germline V gives CDR1 SQVTM, CDR2 ANQGSEA.

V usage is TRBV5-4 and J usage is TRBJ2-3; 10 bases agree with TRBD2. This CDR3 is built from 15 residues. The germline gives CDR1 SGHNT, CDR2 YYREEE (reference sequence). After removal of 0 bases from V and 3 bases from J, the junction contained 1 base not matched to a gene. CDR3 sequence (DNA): TGTGCCAGCAGCTTGGAGACTAGCGGGACAGATACGCAGTATTTT. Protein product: CASSLETSGTDTQYF. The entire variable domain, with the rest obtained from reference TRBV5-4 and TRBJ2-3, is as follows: ETGVTQSPTHLIKTRGQQVTLRCSSQSGHNTVSWYQQALGQGPQFIFQYYREEENGRGNFPPRFSGLQFPNYSSELNVNALELDDSALYLCASSLETSGTDTQYFGPGTRLTVL.

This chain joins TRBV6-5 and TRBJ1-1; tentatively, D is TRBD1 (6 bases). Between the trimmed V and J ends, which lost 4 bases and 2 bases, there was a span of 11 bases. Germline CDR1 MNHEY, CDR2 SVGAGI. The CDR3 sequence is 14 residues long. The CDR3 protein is CASSWTGTNTEAFF. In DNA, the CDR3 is TGTGCCAGCAGTTGGACCGGGACAAACACTGAAGCTTTCTTT.

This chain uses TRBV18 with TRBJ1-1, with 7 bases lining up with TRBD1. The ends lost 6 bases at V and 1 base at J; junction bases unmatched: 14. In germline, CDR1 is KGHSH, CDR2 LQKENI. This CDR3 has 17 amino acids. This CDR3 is CASSLQGGLGGNTEAFF. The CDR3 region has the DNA TGTGCCAGCTCCCTACAAGGGGGCCTCGGAGGGAACACTGAAGCTTTCTTT.

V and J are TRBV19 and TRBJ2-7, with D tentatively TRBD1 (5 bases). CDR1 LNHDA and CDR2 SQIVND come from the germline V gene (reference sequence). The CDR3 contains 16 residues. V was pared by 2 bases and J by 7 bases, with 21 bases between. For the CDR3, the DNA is TGTGCCAGTAGTATACAGACCAACAGGTGGGGTACAGAGCAGTACTTC. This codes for CASSIQTNRWGTEQYF.

The DNA for the CDR3 is TGTGCCAGCAGCAAAGCACGATGGACAACAGAGAACTATGGCTACACCTTC. Protein sequence: CASSKARWTTENYGYTF. J is TRBJ1-2 and V is TRBV21-1; the table's D call, TRBD1, has no DNA check behind it. TRBV21-1 is termed a pseudogene. This CDR3 contains 17 residues.

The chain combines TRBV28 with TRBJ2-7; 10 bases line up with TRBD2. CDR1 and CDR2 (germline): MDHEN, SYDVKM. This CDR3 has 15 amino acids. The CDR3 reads CATAASSGRSYEQYF. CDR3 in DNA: TGTGCTACAGCAGCGTCTAGCGGGAGATCCTACGAGCAGTACTTC.

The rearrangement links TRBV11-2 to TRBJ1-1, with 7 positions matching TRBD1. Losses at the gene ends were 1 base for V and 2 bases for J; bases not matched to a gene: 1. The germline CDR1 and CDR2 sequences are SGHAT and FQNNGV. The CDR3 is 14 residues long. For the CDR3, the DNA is TGTGCCAGCAGCTTAGGGACAGGCAACACTGAAGCTTTCTTT. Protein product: CASSLGTGNTEAFF.

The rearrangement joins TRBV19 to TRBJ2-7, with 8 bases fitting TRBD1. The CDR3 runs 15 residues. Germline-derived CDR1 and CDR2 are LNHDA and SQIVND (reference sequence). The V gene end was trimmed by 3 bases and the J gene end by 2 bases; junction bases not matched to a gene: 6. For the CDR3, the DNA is TGTGCCAGTAGTATCTTGGGACAGGATGCCTACGAGCAGTACTTC. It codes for CASSILGQDAYEQYF.

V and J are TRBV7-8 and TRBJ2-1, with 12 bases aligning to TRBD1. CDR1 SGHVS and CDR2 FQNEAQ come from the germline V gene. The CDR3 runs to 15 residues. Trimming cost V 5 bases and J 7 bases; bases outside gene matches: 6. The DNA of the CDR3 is TGTGCCAGCAGCATCCCGGGACAGGGGGCGAATGAGCAGTTCTTC. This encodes CASSIPGQGANEQFF.

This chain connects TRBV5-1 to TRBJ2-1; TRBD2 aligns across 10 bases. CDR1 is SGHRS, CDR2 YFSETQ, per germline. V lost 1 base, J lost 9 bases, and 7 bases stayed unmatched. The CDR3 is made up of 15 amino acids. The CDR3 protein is CASSLWLAGDTEQFF. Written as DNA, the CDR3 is TGCGCCAGCAGCTTGTGGCTAGCGGGAGATACTGAGCAGTTCTTC.

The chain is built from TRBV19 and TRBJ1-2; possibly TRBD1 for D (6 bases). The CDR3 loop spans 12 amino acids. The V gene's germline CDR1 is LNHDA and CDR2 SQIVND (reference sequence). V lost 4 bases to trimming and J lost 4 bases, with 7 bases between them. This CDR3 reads CASSNRAYGYTF. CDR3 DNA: TGTGCCAGTAGTAACAGGGCCTATGGCTACACCTTC.

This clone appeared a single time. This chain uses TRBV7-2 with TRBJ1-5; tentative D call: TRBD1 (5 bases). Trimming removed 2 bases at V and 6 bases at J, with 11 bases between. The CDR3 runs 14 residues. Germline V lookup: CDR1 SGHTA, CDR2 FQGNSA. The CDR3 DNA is TGTGCCAGCAGCTTACTGCAGGGCAGTCAGCCCCAGCATTTT. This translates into CASSLLQGSQPQHF.

CDR3 residues: CASSLKRGGPGELFF. For the CDR3, the DNA is TGTGCCAGCAGTTTAAAACGCGGAGGTCCCGGGGAGCTGTTTTTT. The chain carries TRBV28 and TRBJ2-2; tentative D call: TRBD2 (5 bases). Germline CDR1 and CDR2: MDHEN and SYDVKM. The CDR3 has 15 amino acids. Trimming cost V 2 bases and J 6 bases, with 13 bases left between them.

This CDR3 reads CASDQRDGNTIYF. DNA for the CDR3: TGTGCTAGTGACCAACGGGATGGAAACACCATATATTTT. The chain employs TRBV12-5 and TRBJ1-3; D not certain. The germline V and J ends were trimmed by 7 bases and 3 bases, with 10 bases remaining between them. Germline CDR1 is LGHNT and CDR2 is FRNRAP. This CDR3 spans 13 amino acids.

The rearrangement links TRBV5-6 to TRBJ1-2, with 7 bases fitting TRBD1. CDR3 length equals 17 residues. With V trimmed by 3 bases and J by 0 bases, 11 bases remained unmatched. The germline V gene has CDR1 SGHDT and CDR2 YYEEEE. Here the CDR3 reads CASSSKQQGPPNYGYTF. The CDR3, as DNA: TGTGCCAGCAGCTCAAAACAACAGGGGCCACCTAACTATGGCTACACCTTC.

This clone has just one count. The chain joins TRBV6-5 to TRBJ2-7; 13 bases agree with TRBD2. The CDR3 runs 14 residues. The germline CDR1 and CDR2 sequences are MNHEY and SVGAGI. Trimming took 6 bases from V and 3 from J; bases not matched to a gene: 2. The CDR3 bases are TGTGCCAGCAGGCGGACTAGCGGGAGCTACGAGCAGTACTTC. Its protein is CASRRTSGSYEQYF.

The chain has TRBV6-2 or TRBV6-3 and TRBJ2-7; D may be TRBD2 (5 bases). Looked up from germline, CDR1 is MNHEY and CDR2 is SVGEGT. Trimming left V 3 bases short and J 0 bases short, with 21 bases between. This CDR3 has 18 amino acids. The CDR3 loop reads CASSYLKSGGLSSYEQYF. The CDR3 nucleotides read TGTGCCAGCAGTTATCTAAAGTCCGGCGGGCTGAGCTCCTACGAGCAGTACTTC.

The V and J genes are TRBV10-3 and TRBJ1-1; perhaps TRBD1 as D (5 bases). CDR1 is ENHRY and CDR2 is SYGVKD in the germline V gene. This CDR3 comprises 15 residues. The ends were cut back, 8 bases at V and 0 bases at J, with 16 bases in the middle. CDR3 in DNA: TGTGCCATCCGGGGGGACGTCGAATTGAACACTGAAGCTTTCTTT. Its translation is CAIRGDVELNTEAFF.

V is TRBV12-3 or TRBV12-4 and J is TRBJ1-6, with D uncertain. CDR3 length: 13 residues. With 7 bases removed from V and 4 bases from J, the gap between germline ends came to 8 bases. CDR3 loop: CASTTTYNSPLHF. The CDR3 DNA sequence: TGTGCCAGCACTACTACGTATAATTCACCCCTCCACTTT.

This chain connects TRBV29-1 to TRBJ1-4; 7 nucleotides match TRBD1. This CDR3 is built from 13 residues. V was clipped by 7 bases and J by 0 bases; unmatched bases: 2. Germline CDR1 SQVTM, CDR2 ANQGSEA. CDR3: CSARGSTNEKLFF. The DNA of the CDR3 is TGCAGCGCCAGGGGGTCAACTAATGAAAAACTGTTTTTT.

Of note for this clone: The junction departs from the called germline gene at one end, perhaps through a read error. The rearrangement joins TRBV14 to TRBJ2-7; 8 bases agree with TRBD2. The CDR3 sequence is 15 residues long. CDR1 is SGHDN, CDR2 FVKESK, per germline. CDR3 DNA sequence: TGTACCAGCAGCCTAAGCGGGGGAAAAACCTACGAGCAGTACTTC. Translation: CTSSLSGGKTYEQYF.

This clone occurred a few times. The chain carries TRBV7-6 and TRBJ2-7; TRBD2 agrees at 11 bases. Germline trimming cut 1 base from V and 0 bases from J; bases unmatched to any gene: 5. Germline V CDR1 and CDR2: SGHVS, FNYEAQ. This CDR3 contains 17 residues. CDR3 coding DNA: TGTGCCAGCAGCTTAGGCATTAGCGGGGGGGACTCCTACGAGCAGTACTTC. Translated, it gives CASSLGISGGDSYEQYF.

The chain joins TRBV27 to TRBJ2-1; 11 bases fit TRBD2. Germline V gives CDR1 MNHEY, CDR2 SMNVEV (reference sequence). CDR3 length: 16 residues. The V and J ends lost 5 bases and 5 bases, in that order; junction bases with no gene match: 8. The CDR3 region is CASSPPGLAVNNEQFF. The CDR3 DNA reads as TGTGCCAGCAGTCCCCCGGGACTAGCGGTAAACAATGAGCAGTTCTTC.

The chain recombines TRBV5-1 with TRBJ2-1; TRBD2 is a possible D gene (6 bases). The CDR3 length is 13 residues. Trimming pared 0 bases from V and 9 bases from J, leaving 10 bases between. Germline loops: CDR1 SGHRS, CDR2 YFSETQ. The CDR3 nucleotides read TGCGCCAGCAGCTTGGACGGGAGAGTTGAGCAGTTCTTC. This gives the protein CASSLDGRVEQFF. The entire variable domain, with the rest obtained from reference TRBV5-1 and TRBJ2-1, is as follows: KAGVTQTPRYLIKTRGQQVTLSCSPISGHRSVSWYQQTPGQGLQFLFEYFSETQRNKGNFPGRFSGRQFSNSRSEMNVSTLELGDSALYLCASSLDGRVEQFFGPGTRLTVL.